This T cell receptor beta chain was identified in a study of T cell repertoires in cytomegalovirus infection. Study outcomes and limitations: Frequencies of public TCR beta families were cumulated, and this identified carriers of CMV plus the relevant HLA.

The table lists this clonotype with many counts. What it recognizes is unknown. TCRdb independently ran MiXCR on the reads; one entry per CDR3 protein. Of 200,000 or so distinct CDR3 sequences in the sample, under 25% are singletons; the top ten hold 2.5% to 3%. The receptor was derived from a human donor in good health (CMV status not recorded). Some clones in this sample may be carry-over from other donors' samples. Sequences were obtained from PBMCs.

The DNA of the CDR3 is TGTGCCAGCCACCTAGCGGGAAGGTCAGATACGCAGTATTTT. Residues: CASHLAGRSDTQYF. V and J are TRBV2 and TRBJ2-3, with TRBD2 identical over 9 bases. V shed 8 bases, J shed 4 bases, and the junction held 7 bases outside the gene matches. The germline V gene encodes CDR1 SNHLY and CDR2 FYNNEI. This CDR3 contains 14 residues.